Below, 10 T cell receptor beta chains from the same sample are listed, as sequenced in a study of cytomegalovirus exposure and HLA in healthy donors. With 60 Vbeta and 13 Jbeta primers, the PCR was carried out. Generated by immunoSEQ multiplex PCR, the TCRdb table keeps only in-frame clones and is missing some. This table has 70,000 to 90,000 clones, roughly 84% appearing once. The specimen was PBMCs. Source of these receptors: a man between 65 and 85 years old in good health and CMV-seropositive.

The chain has TRBV27 and TRBJ2-3; 9 bases are shared with TRBD1. With 5 bases clipped from V and 5 bases from J, the junction kept 8 bases outside the gene matches. The CDR3 consists of 15 residues. Germline V gene lookup returns CDR1 MNHEY and CDR2 SMNVEV (reference sequence). In DNA form, the CDR3 reads TGTGCCAGCAGTATCCAACAGGGGGCGGTAGATACGCAGTATTTT. As protein: CASSIQQGAVDTQYF.

The rearrangement joins TRBV5-1 to TRBJ2-3, with 7 bases fitting TRBD1. The CDR3 contains 15 residues. Looked up from germline, CDR1 is SGHRS and CDR2 is YFSETQ. V lost 4 bases, J lost 4 bases, and 9 bases stayed unmatched. The CDR3 sequence is CASSPATGSPDTQYF. CDR3 nucleotides: TGCGCCAGCAGCCCCGCGACAGGGTCCCCAGATACGCAGTATTTT.

The chain carries TRBV6-1 and TRBJ1-6; TRBD1 matches 7 bases. The CDR3 runs to 15 residues. Germline trimming cut 2 bases from V and 4 bases from J; bases unmatched to any gene: 2. Looked up from germline, CDR1 is MNHNS and CDR2 is SASEGT. The CDR3: CASSEMTGYNSPLHF. In DNA, the CDR3 is TGTGCCAGCAGTGAAATGACAGGGTATAATTCACCCCTCCACTTT.

This chain joins TRBV4-1 and TRBJ2-5; 9 nucleotides align to TRBD2. The ends lost 3 bases at V and 4 bases at J; junction bases unmatched: 15. Looked up from germline, CDR1 is MGHRA and CDR2 is YSYEKL. This CDR3 has 18 amino acids. CDR3 protein: CASSHRFSGSSSRETQYF. Written as DNA, the CDR3 is TGCGCCAGCAGCCACCGCTTTAGCGGGAGTTCCTCAAGAGAGACCCAGTACTTC.

This clone appeared once. The rearrangement uses TRBV5-1 and TRBJ2-2; the match to TRBD2 covers 11 bases. Germline-derived CDR1 and CDR2 are SGHRS and YFSETQ. CDR3 size: 16 residues. V dropped 2 bases and J dropped 4; count of bases not matched to a gene: 4. The CDR3 is CASSFTSGSGTGELFF. For the CDR3, the DNA is TGCGCCAGCAGCTTCACTAGCGGGAGCGGCACCGGGGAGCTGTTTTTT. The complete variable domain, with remaining parts taken from reference TRBV5-1 and TRBJ2-2, reads KAGVTQTPRYLIKTRGQQVTLSCSPISGHRSVSWYQQTPGQGLQFLFEYFSETQRNKGNFPGRFSGRQFSNSRSEMNVSTLELGDSALYLCASSFTSGSGTGELFFGEGSRLTVL.

This chain uses TRBV6-1 with TRBJ2-7; D might be TRBD2 (5 bases). The CDR3 loop spans 12 amino acids. Germline loops: CDR1 MNHNS, CDR2 SASEGT. V was shortened by 2 bases and J by 9 bases, with 11 bases between the two germline ends. CDR3 nucleotides: TGTGCCAGCAGTGAACAAGGGAGTCGGCAGTACTTC. This sequence encodes CASSEQGSRQYF.

This chain connects TRBV9 to TRBJ2-1; the D gene is possibly TRBD2 (5 bases). Between the trimmed V and J ends, which lost 3 bases and 5 bases, there was a span of 12 bases. CDR1 is SGDLS, CDR2 YYNGEE, per germline. CDR3 length: 14 residues. In DNA form, the CDR3 reads TGTGCCAGCAGCGCAGTAACTAGGAACAATGAGCAGTTCTTC. It translates to CASSAVTRNNEQFF.

V and J are TRBV19 and TRBJ1-2; D gene uncertain. V dropped 5 bases and J dropped 4 bases, with 5 bases sitting between them. Germline CDR1 reads LNHDA; CDR2 reads SQIVND (reference sequence). The length of the CDR3 is 11 residues. This chain's CDR3 is CASSYTYGYTF. The CDR3 region has the DNA TGTGCCAGTAGTTACACCTATGGCTACACCTTC.

The V and J genes are TRBV5-4 and TRBJ2-1; TRBD2 matches 14 bases. Germline-derived CDR1 and CDR2 are SGHNT and YYREEE (reference sequence). V shed 3 bases, J shed 7 bases, and the junction held 6 bases outside the gene matches. This CDR3 spans 16 amino acids. The CDR3 is CASSSPGLAGVNEQFF. DNA of the CDR3: TGTGCCAGCAGCTCACCGGGACTAGCGGGAGTGAATGAGCAGTTCTTC.

The V call is TRBV29-1, the J call TRBJ2-2; D not certain. The CDR3 is 11 residues long. Germline V gene sequence: CDR1 SQVTM, CDR2 ANQGSEA. The V end was cut by 6 bases, the J end by 3 bases, with 5 bases between. CDR3 region: CSVGDTGELFF. CDR3 nucleotides: TGCAGCGTCGGTGACACCGGGGAGCTGTTTTTT.